These 24 T cell receptor beta chains share one sample of origin, sequenced in a study of beta chain features in type 1 diabetes. Expressed TCRB transcripts were sequenced because the entire RNA isolate underwent reverse transcription. This table comes from immunoSEQ multiplex PCR, and its TCRdb copy is limited to in-frame clones, with some not included. The table records about 330,000 clones, approximately 9.9% of them present only once. Sequencing was performed on naive CD4+ T cells from blood. These receptors were obtained from a woman aged 30 to 39 in good health.

The chain couples TRBV7-3 to TRBJ2-1; TRBD2 agrees at 14 bases. Germline loops: CDR1 SGHTA, CDR2 FQGTGA. V shed 3 bases and J 6 bases; nucleotides not matched to a gene: 1. This CDR3 has 15 amino acids. The CDR3 loop reads CASSLGLAGVNEQFF. Here the CDR3 DNA reads TGTGCCAGCAGCTTGGGACTAGCGGGAGTCAATGAGCAGTTCTTC.

In its sample, this clone was seen a few times. The CDR3 nucleotides read TGTGCCAGCAGTTCTCCATCTCTGGGACAGGGGGCTGATGAGCAGTTCTTC. Its protein is CASSSPSLGQGADEQFF. The chain combines TRBV9 with TRBJ2-1, with 12 bases aligning to TRBD1. Germline V CDR1 and CDR2: SGDLS, YYNGEE. The CDR3 contains 17 residues. Trimming removed 5 bases from V and 8 bases from J; junction bases left unmatched: 14.

This clone was seen a few times. The chain has TRBV6-5 and TRBJ2-5, with D tentatively TRBD1 (6 bases). V lost 6 bases, J lost 5 bases, and 13 bases lay in between. The CDR3 sequence is 13 residues long. The V gene's germline CDR1 is MNHEY and CDR2 SVGAGI. For the CDR3, the DNA is TGTGCCAGCAGCGCAGGGGCGTGGGAGACCCAGTACTTC. It translates to CASSAGAWETQYF.

This clone came up a few times. The V and J genes are TRBV5-5 and TRBJ2-5; a possible D gene is TRBD2 (6 bases). The germline CDR1 and CDR2 sequences are SGHKS and YYEKEE (reference sequence). The CDR3 is made up of 13 amino acids. The V and J ends lost 4 bases and 12 bases respectively, with 19 bases between them. DNA of the CDR3: TGTGCCAGCAGCATCCCGGGACTTAGTGTAGAGTACTTC. It encodes CASSIPGLSVEYF.

The chain joins TRBV5-1 to TRBJ2-7; 7 bases map to TRBD1. Trimming at V came to 5 bases and at J to 6 bases, leaving 11 bases not matched to a gene. There are 14 residues in the CDR3. Germline lookup yields CDR1 SGHRS and CDR2 YFSETQ. CDR3 amino acids: CASSPGQANLEQYF. The CDR3 DNA reads as TGCGCCAGCAGTCCCGGACAGGCAAACCTCGAGCAGTACTTC.

This clone has just a few counts. The chain is built from TRBV7-2 and TRBJ2-5; possible D gene TRBD2, 5 bases. This CDR3 region has 14 residues. Trimming took off 5 bases at V and 2 bases at J, with 12 bases between the two ends. Germline V gives CDR1 SGHTA, CDR2 FQGNSA. For the CDR3, the DNA is TGTGCCAGCAGCCCCTTTGGACTGCAAGAGACCCAGTACTTC. It translates to CASSPFGLQETQYF.

The rearrangement uses TRBV29-1 and TRBJ2-5; weak D call: TRBD2 (5 bases). Germline V CDR1 and CDR2: SQVTM, ANQGSEA. The CDR3 loop spans 12 amino acids. V was shortened by 5 bases and J by 2 bases, with 9 bases between the two germline ends. The CDR3 reads CSVRTRQETQYF. CDR3 nucleotides: TGCAGCGTTCGGACTCGGCAAGAGACCCAGTACTTC.

The genes are TRBV10-3 and TRBJ2-7; 10 bases match TRBD2. The CDR3 sequence is 14 residues long. CDR1 ENHRY and CDR2 SYGVKD come from the germline V gene. The trim removed 6 bases at V and 0 bases at J, leaving 2 bases unmatched. Here the CDR3 reads CAIRSGRASYEQYF. As DNA, the CDR3 is TGTGCCATCAGGAGCGGGAGGGCCTCCTACGAGCAGTACTTC.

The table lists this clone with a few counts. This rearrangement joins TRBV5-1 to TRBJ2-1, with 14 bases fitting TRBD2. V lost 1 base to trimming and J lost 6 bases; unmatched junction nucleotides: 6. Germline assignment: CDR1 SGHRS and CDR2 YFSETQ. The CDR3 has 17 residues. The CDR3 bases are TGCGCCAGCAGCTTGCCGGGGACTAGCGGGAGTATCAATGAGCAGTTCTTC. Protein: CASSLPGTSGSINEQFF.

The CDR3 DNA is TGTGCCAGCAGCTTAGACCTCAGATCAGATACGCAGTATTTT. Its translation: CASSLDLRSDTQYF. This chain connects TRBV7-2 to TRBJ2-3; D is ambiguous. Trimming cost V 1 base and J 4 bases, with 9 bases left between them. Germline V gene sequence: CDR1 SGHTA, CDR2 FQGNSA. This CDR3 comprises 14 residues.

This clone showed up just a few times. The gene calls are TRBV18 and TRBJ2-3, with 8 bases aligning to TRBD1. This CDR3 contains 14 residues. J lost 5 bases, V lost 3 bases, and 4 bases had no gene match. Germline V lookup: CDR1 KGHSH, CDR2 LQKENI. CDR3 amino acids: CASSPLTGEDTQYF. The CDR3 coding sequence is TGTGCCAGCTCACCGCTGACAGGGGAAGATACGCAGTATTTT.

This clone was counted between two and nine times. The V call is TRBV4-2, the J call TRBJ2-3; TRBD1 aligns across 9 bases. The CDR3 sequence is 15 residues long. Germline V CDR1 and CDR2: LGHNA, YNFKEQ. V gave up 4 bases and J gave up 4 bases; unmatched junction bases: 6. The CDR3 here is CASSRPGQGPDTQYF. CDR3 coding DNA: TGTGCCAGCAGCCGACCGGGACAGGGCCCAGATACGCAGTATTTT.

This clone was found a few times. The chain couples TRBV5-1 to TRBJ2-3; unclear D gene. Germline CDR1 and CDR2: SGHRS and YFSETQ. The CDR3 runs to 15 residues. V shed 1 base and J shed 0 bases, with 9 bases lying between them. The CDR3 loop is CASSLLVPSTDTQYF. The CDR3 DNA reads TGCGCCAGCAGCTTGCTAGTCCCAAGCACAGATACGCAGTATTTT. The full variable domain, with the rest looked up from reference TRBV5-1 and TRBJ2-3, is KAGVTQTPRYLIKTRGQQVTLSCSPISGHRSVSWYQQTPGQGLQFLFEYFSETQRNKGNFPGRFSGRQFSNSRSEMNVSTLELGDSALYLCASSLLVPSTDTQYFGPGTRLTVL.

J is TRBJ2-7 and V is TRBV7-9; 7 bases are a match to TRBD1. The CDR3 is made up of 13 amino acids. Germline CDR1 is SEHNR and CDR2 is FQNEAQ (reference sequence). The trim removed 5 bases at V and 5 bases at J, leaving 6 bases unmatched. The CDR3 here is CASSIHQGDEQYF. The CDR3 DNA reads as TGTGCCAGCAGCATCCATCAGGGGGACGAGCAGTACTTC. The full variable domain, with the rest looked up from reference TRBV7-9 and TRBJ2-7, is DTGVSQNPRHKITKRGQNVTFRCDPISEHNRLYWYRQTLGQGPEFLTYFQNEAQLEKSRLLSDRFSAERPKGSFSTLEIQRTEQGDSAMYLCASSIHQGDEQYFGPGTRLTVT.

This clone was seen a handful of times. The chain employs TRBV5-1 and TRBJ2-1, with D perhaps matching TRBD2 (5 bases). The CDR3 runs 13 residues. V was cut by 4 bases and J by 4 bases, with 9 bases left in between. Germline V lookup: CDR1 SGHRS, CDR2 YFSETQ. The CDR3 region is CASSPGKYNEQFF. DNA of the CDR3: TGCGCCAGCAGCCCCGGGAAATACAATGAGCAGTTCTTC.

The sample holds a few counts of this clone. The CDR3 loop reads CASSLAGRTDTQYF. For the CDR3, the DNA is TGTGCCAGCAGTCTAGCGGGAAGGACAGATACGCAGTATTTT. This chain links TRBV28 with TRBJ2-3; 9 positions agree with TRBD2. The CDR3 covers 14 residues. V lost 5 bases and J lost 3; bases outside the gene matches: 3. CDR1 is MDHEN, CDR2 SYDVKM, per germline.

This chain uses TRBV4-1 with TRBJ2-7; 7 positions agree with TRBD2. V lost 0 bases to trimming and J lost 3 bases; unmatched junction nucleotides: 8. Per germline, CDR1 MGHRA and CDR2 YSYEKL. The CDR3 is 16 amino acids. CDR3 loop: CASSQDPSGDYYEQYF. In DNA form, the CDR3 reads TGCGCCAGCAGCCAAGATCCCAGCGGGGACTACTACGAGCAGTACTTC.

This clone came up a few times. The chain is built from TRBV13 and TRBJ2-3; 10 positions match TRBD2. Germline V CDR1 and CDR2: PRHDT, FYEKMQ (reference sequence). The CDR3 is 16 amino acids. V was pared by 3 bases and J by 4 bases, with 7 bases of the junction left unmatched. This CDR3 is CASSLTSGLWADTQYF. The CDR3 DNA reads TGTGCCAGCAGCTTGACTAGCGGGCTTTGGGCAGATACGCAGTATTTT.

CDR3 in amino acids: CASSLRGSIEQYF. The DNA for the CDR3 is TGTGCCAGCAGTCTCCGGGGTAGCATAGAGCAGTACTTC. J is TRBJ2-7 and V is TRBV13; possibly TRBD2 for D (5 bases). The germline CDR1 and CDR2 sequences are PRHDT and FYEKMQ (reference sequence). CDR3 length: 13 amino acids. V was shortened by 6 bases and J by 7 bases, with 16 bases between the two germline ends.

This clone has more than one count but fewer than ten. The J gene is TRBJ2-1, the V gene TRBV9; 10 nucleotides match TRBD2. Germline V gene lookup returns CDR1 SGDLS and CDR2 YYNGEE. Losses at the gene ends were 0 bases for V and 10 bases for J; bases not matched to a gene: 7. The CDR3 length is 15 residues. DNA of the CDR3: TGTGCCAGCAGCGTAGGAGCGGGAGGGCCATTGGAGCAGTTCTTC. Translation: CASSVGAGGPLEQFF.

This clone was observed a few times. CDR3 nucleotide sequence: TGTGCCAGCAGCGAGGGACTAGATGGGGCCCCCAATGAGCAGTTCTTC. Protein sequence: CASSEGLDGAPNEQFF. The V and J genes are TRBV9 and TRBJ2-1; TRBD2 aligns across 8 bases. Germline CDR1 is SGDLS and CDR2 is YYNGEE. V was pared by 3 bases and J by 6 bases, with 11 bases of the junction left unmatched. CDR3 length: 16 residues.

The chain combines TRBV7-3 with TRBJ2-5, with 9 bases lining up with TRBD1. V was clipped by 5 bases and J by 5 bases; unmatched bases: 6. Germline V gene data show CDR1 as SGHTA and CDR2 as FQGTGA. This CDR3 has 14 amino acids. CDR3 residues: CASSRITGGETQYF. The CDR3 DNA reads as TGTGCCAGCAGCCGCATTACAGGGGGCGAGACCCAGTACTTC.

The gene calls are TRBV10-3 and TRBJ2-2, with 9 bases that match TRBD2. The CDR3 sequence is 16 residues long. The J segment lost 1 base and the V segment lost 6 bases, leaving 6 bases of the junction unmatched. CDR1 and CDR2 (germline): ENHRY, SYGVKD. DNA of the CDR3: TGTGCCATCAGCCCAGGAGCGGGAGGGAACACCGGGGAGCTGTTTTTT. Its protein is CAISPGAGGNTGELFF.

This clone was recorded a few times. The chain links TRBV7-2 to TRBJ2-3; possibly TRBD2 for D (5 bases). Germline CDR1 SGHTA, CDR2 FQGNSA. This CDR3 is built from 15 residues. V dropped 5 bases and J dropped 0 bases, with 12 bases sitting between them. The CDR3 nucleotides are TGTGCCAGCAGCCCCAAGAGGGCTAGCACAGATACGCAGTATTTT. This encodes CASSPKRASTDTQYF.